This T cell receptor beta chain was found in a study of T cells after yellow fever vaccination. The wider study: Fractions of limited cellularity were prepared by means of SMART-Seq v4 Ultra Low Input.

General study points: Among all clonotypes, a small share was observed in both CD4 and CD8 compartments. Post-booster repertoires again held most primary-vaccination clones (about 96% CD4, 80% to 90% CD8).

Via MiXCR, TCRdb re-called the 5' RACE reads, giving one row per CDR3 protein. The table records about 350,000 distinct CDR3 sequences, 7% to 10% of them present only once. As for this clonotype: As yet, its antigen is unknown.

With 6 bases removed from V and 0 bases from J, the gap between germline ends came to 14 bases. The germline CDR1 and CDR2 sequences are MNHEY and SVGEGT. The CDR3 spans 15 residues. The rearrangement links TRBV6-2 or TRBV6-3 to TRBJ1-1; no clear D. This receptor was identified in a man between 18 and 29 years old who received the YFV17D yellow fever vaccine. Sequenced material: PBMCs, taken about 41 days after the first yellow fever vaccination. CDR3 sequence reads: CASRSSRALNTEAFF. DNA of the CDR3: TGTGCCAGCAGATCTTCCCGGGCCTTGAACACTGAAGCTTTCTTT.